This is a list of T cell receptor beta chains from one sample in a study of regulatory T cells in long-lasting Graves disease. TCRdb called the multiplex PCR reads again in MiXCR, with one record for every CDR3 protein. Among 360,000 or so distinct CDR3 sequences listed, roughly 20% were seen once. This specimen consisted of peripheral blood mononuclear cells (PBMCs), obtained when the disease was refractory, from a patient treated with antithyroid drugs. Source of these receptors: a woman between 40 and 55 years old with Graves disease. CDR3s include the opening cysteine and the closing phenylalanine or tryptophan. The D gene is left open where the match is weak. Clone size appears in some rows only: once, few, many, or a class for an expanded clone.

DNA	CDR3	size	D	V	J
TGTGCCAGCAGTCGGACAGGGCGCGGGATCTCCTACGAGCAGTACTTC	CASSRTGRGISYEQYF	many	TRBD1	TRBV27	TRBJ2-7
TGCAGCGTCCTATCTCCCCGGGGTGGTGAGCAGTTCTTC	CSVLSPRGGEQFF	NA	NA	TRBV29-1	TRBJ2-1
TGTGCCAGCAGCTTGGAAGGGGTTAGCAATCAGCCCCAGCATTTT	CASSLEGVSNQPQHF	many	NA	TRBV11-2	TRBJ1-5
TGTGCCAGCAGCCCCCGATTGGGGCAGAGGCGGGATCCCCAGGACGAGCAGTACTTC	CASSPRLGQRRDPQDEQYF	once	NA	TRBV7-9	TRBJ2-7
TGTGCCAGCAGTCTACAGGGGACGGGCGGGGAGCTGTTTTTT	CASSLQGTGGELFF	many	TRBD1	TRBV12-3/TRBV12-4	TRBJ2-2
TGCAGTGCTAGTAAACTCAGCAATCAGCCCCAGCATTTT	CSASKLSNQPQHF	few	NA	TRBV20-1	TRBJ1-5
TGTACCAGCAGCCCCCTGGGCAATCAGCCCCAGCATTTT	CTSSPLGNQPQHF	NA	NA	TRBV12-3/TRBV12-4	TRBJ1-5
TGTGCCAGCCGCAGCTCGGGGGCAGGGGCCGGGGAGCTGTTTTTT	CASRSSGAGAGELFF	NA	NA	TRBV6-1	TRBJ2-2
TGTGCCAGCAGACAGGTAATATCTTTTGATCAGCCCCAGCATTTT	CASRQVISFDQPQHF	many	NA	TRBV28	TRBJ1-5
TGTGCCAGCAGCCCAACGGGCGGGAACTCTGGGGCCAACGTCCTGACTTTC	CASSPTGGNSGANVLTF	few	NA	TRBV6-2/TRBV6-3	TRBJ2-6
TGTGCCAGCAGTTTCGAACGTGACATATATTTT	CASSFERDIYF	many	NA	TRBV28	TRBJ1-3
TGTGCCATCAGGGTTGAAGCGGTATACGAGCAGTACTTC	CAIRVEAVYEQYF	few	NA	TRBV10-3	TRBJ2-7
TGTGCCAGCAGTTTCAGAACGAACACCGGGGAGCTGTTTTTT	CASSFRTNTGELFF	many	NA	TRBV28	TRBJ2-2
TGTGCCAGCAGTGAAAAAAGGTGGACGGAGAACACCGGGGAGCTGTTTTTT	CASSEKRWTENTGELFF	NA	NA	TRBV6-1	TRBJ2-2
TGTGCCTGGAGTGTATGGGGAGGGGAGAAAACTGAAGCTTTCTTT	CAWSVWGGEKTEAFF	NA	NA	TRBV30	TRBJ1-1
TGTGCCAGCAGTGAATCGAACCGACCTCATGGCTACACCTTC	CASSESNRPHGYTF	NA	NA	TRBV25-1	TRBJ1-2
TGTGCCAGCAGTTTGGAGGACTATTCCGAGCAGTACTTC	CASSLEDYSEQYF	many	NA	TRBV28	TRBJ2-7
TGTGCCAGCAGCTTAGATAGGGGTAGCACTGGGGCCAACGTCCTGACTTTC	CASSLDRGSTGANVLTF	few	NA	TRBV7-2	TRBJ2-6
TGTGCCAGCAGTTCCTTACATAGGTACGAGCAGTACTTC	CASSSLHRYEQYF	few	NA	TRBV7-9	TRBJ2-7
TGTGCCAGCAGCCAAGATATGATTCCTTATGGCTACACCTTC	CASSQDMIPYGYTF	once	NA	TRBV11-3	TRBJ1-2
TGCAGTGCCTCTCCTCCCGGGGCGGGGGCGAACTCCTACGAGCAGTACTTC	CSASPPGAGANSYEQYF	NA	NA	TRBV20-1	TRBJ2-7
TGTGCCAGCAGGGCTAGTTTGGACAGGGACAATCAGCCCCAGCATTTT	CASRASLDRDNQPQHF	many	TRBD1	TRBV7-8	TRBJ1-5
TGTGCCAGCAGTCCCCGACATTCCACTGAAGCTTTCTTT	CASSPRHSTEAFF	many	NA	TRBV28	TRBJ1-1
TGTGCCTGGAGTGAGGACAGCCTCACCGGGGAGCTGTTTTTT	CAWSEDSLTGELFF	few	NA	TRBV30	TRBJ2-2
TGTGCCAGCGGCACCAGCTCGGGGGCGAATGAGCAGTTCTTC	CASGTSSGANEQFF	NA	NA	TRBV28	TRBJ2-1
TGTGCCAGCGGGGGGGGGCGTTGGACCGGGGAGCTGTTTTTT	CASGGGRWTGELFF	few	NA	TRBV6-1	TRBJ2-2
TGTGCCAGCAGCTTAGATAGCGGGAGGTACAATGAGCAGTTCTTC	CASSLDSGRYNEQFF	NA	TRBD2	TRBV7-2	TRBJ2-1
TGTGCCAGCAGCCGAAAAGGACTAGCCGAACGAGAGACCCAGTACTTC	CASSRKGLAERETQYF	few	TRBD2	TRBV12-3/TRBV12-4	TRBJ2-5
TGTGCCAGCGGCCGTCCGGGACAGGGGAACCAAGAGACCCAGTACTTC	CASGRPGQGNQETQYF	many	TRBD1	TRBV11-2	TRBJ2-5
TGTGCCAGCAGTTTTATGTCCCGGGTAAGGGGGAGCAATGAGCAGTTCTTC	CASSFMSRVRGSNEQFF	NA	NA	TRBV28	TRBJ2-1
TGTGCCAGTAGTATAGAAGAGATCGCTGGAAACACCATATATTTT	CASSIEEIAGNTIYF	NA	NA	TRBV19	TRBJ1-3
TGTGCCAGCAGCCCATTGTCGGGGCGCGGCAATGAGCAGTTCTTC	CASSPLSGRGNEQFF	NA	NA	TRBV7-2	TRBJ2-1
TGCGCCAGCAGCCGACCCACTTCCTACGAGCAGTACTTC	CASSRPTSYEQYF	NA	NA	TRBV10-2	TRBJ2-7
TGTGCCAGCAGCTTTTTCAGGGGGCGAAATGAGCAGTTCTTC	CASSFFRGRNEQFF	NA	TRBD1	TRBV11-2	TRBJ2-1
TGCAGCGCCTCGCCCGGACTTTCCCAGACCCAGTACTTC	CSASPGLSQTQYF	few	NA	TRBV29-1	TRBJ2-5
TGTCCCAGCAGCCTAGGGGGGGAGACCCAGTACTTC	CPSSLGGETQYF	NA	NA	TRBV5-6	TRBJ2-5
TGCAGTGCTAGAGATGGCCCCAGTTACAACTATGGCTACACCTTC	CSARDGPSYNYGYTF	many	NA	TRBV20-1	TRBJ1-2
TGTACCATCAGTGAGTTCGGAGTGAACACCGGGGAGCTGTTTTTT	CTISEFGVNTGELFF	few	NA	TRBV10-3	TRBJ2-2
TGTGCCAGCAGTTTCAAACGGGAGAACACTGAAGCTTTCTTT	CASSFKRENTEAFF	few	NA	TRBV27	TRBJ1-1
TGTGCCTGGAGTGTACGAAAGGGTGGGACCCAGTACTTC	CAWSVRKGGTQYF	NA	NA	TRBV30	TRBJ2-5
TGTGCCAGCAGCCAAGGCCGGCAGACGGAAGGGCCATACTTC	CASSQGRQTEGPYF	NA	NA	TRBV3-1	TRBJ2-7
TGTGCCAGCAGCTTATCGGGACGGACTTACGAGCAGTACTTC	CASSLSGRTYEQYF	many	NA	TRBV11-1	TRBJ2-7
TGTGCCACCAGTGATTGGGAGGGTTTGAAGCGGTTCTTC	CATSDWEGLKRFF	few	TRBD2	TRBV2	TRBJ2-5
TGTGCCTCGTCGCGGACAGGCGGTGAAAAACTGTTTTTT	CASSRTGGEKLFF	many	TRBD1	TRBV12-3/TRBV12-4	TRBJ1-4
TGTGCCACCAGTGACCCGGAAGTGGTGCGGGATACGCAGTATTTT	CATSDPEVVRDTQYF	NA	NA	TRBV24-1	TRBJ2-3
TGTGCCAGCAGCCAAGATTATATCTCGGCTTTCTTT	CASSQDYISAFF	NA	NA	TRBV28	TRBJ1-1
TGTGCCAGTAGTACCTCTAGGCCCCGGGAGACCCAGTACTTC	CASSTSRPRETQYF	many	NA	TRBV19	TRBJ2-5
TGCAGTGCTAGAGATGAATTCTCTGGGGCCAACGTCCTGACTTTC	CSARDEFSGANVLTF	NA	NA	TRBV20-1	TRBJ2-6
TGTGCCAGCAGCCAAGACCCGGGGTACGAGCAGTACTTC	CASSQDPGYEQYF	many	NA	TRBV3-1	TRBJ2-7
TGTGCCAGTACCTTGACAGCCTCTGGGGCCAACGTCCTGACTTTC	CASTLTASGANVLTF	few	NA	TRBV19	TRBJ2-6
TGCGCCAGCAGCAAGAAGAAGACAGATGGAAGCTCCTACGAGCAGTACTTC	CASSKKKTDGSSYEQYF	NA	NA	TRBV5-1	TRBJ2-7
TGCAGTGACCGGACAGAGAACACTGAAGCTTTCTTT	CSDRTENTEAFF	few	NA	TRBV20-1	TRBJ1-1
TGTGCCAGCAGTTTTGATGTATCCTACGAGCAGTACTTC	CASSFDVSYEQYF	many	NA	TRBV12-3/TRBV12-4	TRBJ2-7
TGTGCCAGCAGACAACAGGGGGAGATTGATGGCTACACCTTC	CASRQQGEIDGYTF	NA	TRBD1	TRBV28	TRBJ1-2
TGTGCCAGCAAACGTGGGAGGGGGATTGAGCAGTTCTTC	CASKRGRGIEQFF	NA	NA	TRBV28	TRBJ2-1
TGTGCCAGCAGCCAAGCCTGGGCCGGGGAGCTGTTTTTT	CASSQAWAGELFF	few	NA	TRBV14	TRBJ2-2
TGTGCCAGCAGCTTCGGGGAGGGCGGACCGGGGGAGCTGTTTTTT	CASSFGEGGPGELFF	many	TRBD2	TRBV11-2	TRBJ2-2